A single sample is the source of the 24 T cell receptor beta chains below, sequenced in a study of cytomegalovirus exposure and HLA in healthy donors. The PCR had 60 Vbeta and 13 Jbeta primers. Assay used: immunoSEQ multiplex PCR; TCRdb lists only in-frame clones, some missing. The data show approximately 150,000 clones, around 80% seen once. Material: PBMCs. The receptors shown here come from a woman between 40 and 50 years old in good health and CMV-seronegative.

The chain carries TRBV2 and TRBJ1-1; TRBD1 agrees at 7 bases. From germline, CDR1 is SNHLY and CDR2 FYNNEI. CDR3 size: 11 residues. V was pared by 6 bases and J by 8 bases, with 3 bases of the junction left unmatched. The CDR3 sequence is CASRRDSEAFF. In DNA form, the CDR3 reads TGTGCCAGCAGGAGGGACAGCGAAGCTTTCTTT.

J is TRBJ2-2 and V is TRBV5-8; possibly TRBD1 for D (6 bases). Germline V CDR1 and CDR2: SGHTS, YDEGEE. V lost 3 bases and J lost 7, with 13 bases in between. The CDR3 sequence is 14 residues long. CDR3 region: CASSSQGWSGELFF. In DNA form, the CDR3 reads TGTGCCAGCAGCTCGCAGGGGTGGAGCGGGGAGCTGTTTTTT.

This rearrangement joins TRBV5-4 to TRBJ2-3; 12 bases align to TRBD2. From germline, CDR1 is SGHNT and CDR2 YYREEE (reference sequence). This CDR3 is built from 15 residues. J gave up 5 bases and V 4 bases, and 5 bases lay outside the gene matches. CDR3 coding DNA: TGTGCCAGCAGCGCTAGCGGGAGGGCCGGAGATACGCAGTATTTT. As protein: CASSASGRAGDTQYF.

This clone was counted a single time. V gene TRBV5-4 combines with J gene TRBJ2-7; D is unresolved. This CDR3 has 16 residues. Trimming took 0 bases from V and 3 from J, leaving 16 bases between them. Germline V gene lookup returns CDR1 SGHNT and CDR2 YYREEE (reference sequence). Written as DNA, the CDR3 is TGTGCCAGCAGCTTGGCCAACCAAGACTGGGTCTACGAGCAGTACTTC. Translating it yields CASSLANQDWVYEQYF.

CDR3: CASSPRGTSGRTAEFF. In DNA, the CDR3 is TGTGCCAGCAGTCCAAGGGGGACTAGCGGGAGAACCGCTGAGTTCTTC. The rearrangement links TRBV27 to TRBJ2-1, with TRBD2 matching over 14 bases. CDR3 size: 16 residues. Germline V gene data show CDR1 as MNHEY and CDR2 as SMNVEV (reference sequence). After removal of 5 bases from V and 14 bases from J, the junction contained 14 bases not matched to a gene.

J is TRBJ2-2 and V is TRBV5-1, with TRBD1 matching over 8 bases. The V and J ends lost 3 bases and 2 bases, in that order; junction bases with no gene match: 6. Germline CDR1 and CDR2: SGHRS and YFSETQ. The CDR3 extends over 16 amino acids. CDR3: CASSWSGQGNTGELFF. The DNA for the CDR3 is TGCGCCAGCAGCTGGTCAGGACAGGGAAACACCGGGGAGCTGTTTTTT.

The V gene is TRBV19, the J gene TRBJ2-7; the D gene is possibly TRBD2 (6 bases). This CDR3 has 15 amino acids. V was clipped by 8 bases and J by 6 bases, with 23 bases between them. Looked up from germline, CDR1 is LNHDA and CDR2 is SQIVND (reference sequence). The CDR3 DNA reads TGTGCCAGTGGGGATAGGGTCGGGGGAGGCACCGAGCAGTACTTC. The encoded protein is CASGDRVGGGTEQYF.

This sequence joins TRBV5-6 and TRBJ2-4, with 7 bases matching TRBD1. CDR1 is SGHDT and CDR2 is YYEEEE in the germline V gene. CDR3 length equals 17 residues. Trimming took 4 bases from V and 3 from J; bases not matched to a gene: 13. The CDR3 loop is CASSVDPTGKVKNIQYF. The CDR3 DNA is TGTGCCAGCAGCGTGGATCCGACAGGGAAAGTCAAAAACATTCAGTACTTC.

The DNA of the CDR3 is TGTGCCAGCAGCTTAGCCCCTCCAACAACTAGCGGCACAGATACGCAGTATTTT. Protein product: CASSLAPPTTSGTDTQYF. The chain uses TRBV7-6 and TRBJ2-3; 7 bases map to TRBD2. This CDR3 is 18 amino acids long. The V and J ends lost 0 bases and 1 base, in that order; junction bases with no gene match: 10. Germline CDR1 SGHVS, CDR2 FNYEAQ.

CDR3 coding DNA: TGTGCCAGCAGCCAAGGGGGCCCTGGAAACACCATATATTTT. It is translated as CASSQGGPGNTIYF. The chain combines TRBV28 with TRBJ1-3, with TRBD1 matching over 7 bases. J gave up 2 bases and V 6 bases, and 4 bases lay outside the gene matches. CDR1 and CDR2 from the germline V gene are MDHEN and SYDVKM. The CDR3 consists of 14 residues.

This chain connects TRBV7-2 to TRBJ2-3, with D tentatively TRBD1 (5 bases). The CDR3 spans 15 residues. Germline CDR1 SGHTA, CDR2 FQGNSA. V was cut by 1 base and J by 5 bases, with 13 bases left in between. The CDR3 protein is CASSLVAGHVDTQYF. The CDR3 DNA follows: TGTGCCAGCAGCTTAGTCGCAGGGCACGTAGATACGCAGTATTTT.

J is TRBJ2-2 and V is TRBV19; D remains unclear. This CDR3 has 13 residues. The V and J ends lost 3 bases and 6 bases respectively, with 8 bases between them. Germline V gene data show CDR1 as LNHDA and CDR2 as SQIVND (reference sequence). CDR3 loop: CASSMFGPGELFF. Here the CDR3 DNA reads TGTGCCAGTAGTATGTTCGGTCCCGGGGAGCTGTTTTTT.

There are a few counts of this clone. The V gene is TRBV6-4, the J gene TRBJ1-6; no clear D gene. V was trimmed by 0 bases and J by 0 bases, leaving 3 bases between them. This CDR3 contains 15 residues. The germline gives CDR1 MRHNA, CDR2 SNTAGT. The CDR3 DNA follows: TGTGCCAGCAGTGACTCCAGCTCCTATAATTCACCCCTCCACTTT. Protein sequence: CASSDSSSYNSPLHF.

CDR3 amino acids: CASSYWTGWSYGYTF. CDR3 in DNA: TGTGCCAGCAGTTACTGGACAGGTTGGAGCTATGGCTACACCTTC. The chain has TRBV6-5 and TRBJ1-2; TRBD1 matches at 7 bases. CDR3 length: 15 amino acids. V shed 1 base and J 4 bases; nucleotides not matched to a gene: 6. Germline V lookup: CDR1 MNHEY, CDR2 SVGAGI.

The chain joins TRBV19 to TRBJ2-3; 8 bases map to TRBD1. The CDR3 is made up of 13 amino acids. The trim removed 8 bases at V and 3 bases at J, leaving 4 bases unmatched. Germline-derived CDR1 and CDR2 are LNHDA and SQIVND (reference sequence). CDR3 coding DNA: TGTGCCAGTCGACAGGGGTTTACAGATACGCAGTATTTT. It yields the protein CASRQGFTDTQYF. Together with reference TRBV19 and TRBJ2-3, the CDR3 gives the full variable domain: DGGITQSPKYLFRKEGQNVTLSCEQNLNHDAMYWYRQDPGQGLRLIYYSQIVNDFQKGDIAEGYSVSREKKESFPLTVTSAQKNPTAFYLCASRQGFTDTQYFGPGTRLTVL.

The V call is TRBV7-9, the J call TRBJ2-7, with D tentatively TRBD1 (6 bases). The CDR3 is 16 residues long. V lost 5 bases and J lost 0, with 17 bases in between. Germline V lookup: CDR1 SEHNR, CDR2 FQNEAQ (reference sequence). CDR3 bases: TGTGCCAGCAGCGACCGGGACACCAGCCCCTCCTACGAGCAGTACTTC. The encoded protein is CASSDRDTSPSYEQYF. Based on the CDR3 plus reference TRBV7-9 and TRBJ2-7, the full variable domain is DTGVSQNPRHKITKRGQNVTFRCDPISEHNRLYWYRQTLGQGPEFLTYFQNEAQLEKSRLLSDRFSAERPKGSFSTLEIQRTEQGDSAMYLCASSDRDTSPSYEQYFGPGTRLTVT.

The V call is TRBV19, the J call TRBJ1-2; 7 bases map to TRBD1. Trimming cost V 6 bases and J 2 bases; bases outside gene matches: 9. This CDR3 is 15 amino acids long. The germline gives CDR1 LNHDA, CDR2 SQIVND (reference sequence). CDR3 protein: CASRGTAQINYGYTF. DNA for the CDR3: TGTGCCAGTAGGGGGACAGCTCAGATCAACTATGGCTACACCTTC.

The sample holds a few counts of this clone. CDR3 coding DNA: TGTGCCAGCAGCGGGCGGGACAGAGATAATTCACCCCTCCACTTT. Amino acid sequence: CASSGRDRDNSPLHF. The chain links TRBV4-2 to TRBJ1-6, with 7 bases aligning to TRBD1. The CDR3 contains 15 residues. Looked up from germline, CDR1 is LGHNA and CDR2 is YNFKEQ. Trimming removed 5 bases from V and 5 bases from J; junction bases left unmatched: 6.

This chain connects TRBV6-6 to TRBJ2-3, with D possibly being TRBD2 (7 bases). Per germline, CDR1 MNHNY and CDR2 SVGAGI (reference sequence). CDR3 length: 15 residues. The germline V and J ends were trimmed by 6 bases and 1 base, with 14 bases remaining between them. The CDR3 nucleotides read TGTGCCAGCAGCCCACGGGGGGCGGGCACAGATACGCAGTATTTT. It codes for CASSPRGAGTDTQYF.

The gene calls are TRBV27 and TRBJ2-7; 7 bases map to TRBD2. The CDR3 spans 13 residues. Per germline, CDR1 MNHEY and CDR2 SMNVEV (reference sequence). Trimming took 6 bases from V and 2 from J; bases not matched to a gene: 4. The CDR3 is CASRGGGTYEQYF. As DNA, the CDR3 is TGTGCCAGCAGGGGCGGGGGAACCTACGAGCAGTACTTC.

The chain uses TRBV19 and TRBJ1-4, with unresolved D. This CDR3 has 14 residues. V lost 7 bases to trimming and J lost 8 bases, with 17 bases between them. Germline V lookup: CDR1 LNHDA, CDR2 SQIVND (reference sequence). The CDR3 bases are TGTGCCAGTACCTCCGAAGCAAAGAACGAAAAACTGTTTTTT. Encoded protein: CASTSEAKNEKLFF.

The CDR3 bases are TGTGCCAGCAGCTTAACCGGGACCGGGGAGCTGTTTTTT. Encoded protein: CASSLTGTGELFF. The rearrangement joins TRBV7-3 to TRBJ2-2; D unclear. Germline lookup yields CDR1 SGHTA and CDR2 FQGTGA. The CDR3 has 13 residues. The V and J ends lost 0 bases and 5 bases respectively, with 4 bases between them.

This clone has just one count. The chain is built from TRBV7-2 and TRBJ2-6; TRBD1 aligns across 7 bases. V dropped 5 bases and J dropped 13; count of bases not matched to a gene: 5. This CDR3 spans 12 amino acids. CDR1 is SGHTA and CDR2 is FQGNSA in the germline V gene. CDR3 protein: CASSQTRGVLTF. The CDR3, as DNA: TGTGCCAGCAGCCAAACCAGGGGGGTCCTGACTTTC.

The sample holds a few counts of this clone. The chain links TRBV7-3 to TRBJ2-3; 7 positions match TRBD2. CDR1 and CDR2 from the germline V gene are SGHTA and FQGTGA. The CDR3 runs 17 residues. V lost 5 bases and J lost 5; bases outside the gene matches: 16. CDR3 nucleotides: TGTGCCAGCAGCCCCGGCCGTCCGGGGGGTTCACAAGATACGCAGTATTTT. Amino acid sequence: CASSPGRPGGSQDTQYF. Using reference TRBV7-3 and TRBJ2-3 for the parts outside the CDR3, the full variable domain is GAGVSQTPSNKVTEKGKYVELRCDPISGHTALYWYRQSLGQGPEFLIYFQGTGAADDSGLPNDRFFAVRPEGSVSTLKIQRTERGDSAVYLCASSPGRPGGSQDTQYFGPGTRLTVL.